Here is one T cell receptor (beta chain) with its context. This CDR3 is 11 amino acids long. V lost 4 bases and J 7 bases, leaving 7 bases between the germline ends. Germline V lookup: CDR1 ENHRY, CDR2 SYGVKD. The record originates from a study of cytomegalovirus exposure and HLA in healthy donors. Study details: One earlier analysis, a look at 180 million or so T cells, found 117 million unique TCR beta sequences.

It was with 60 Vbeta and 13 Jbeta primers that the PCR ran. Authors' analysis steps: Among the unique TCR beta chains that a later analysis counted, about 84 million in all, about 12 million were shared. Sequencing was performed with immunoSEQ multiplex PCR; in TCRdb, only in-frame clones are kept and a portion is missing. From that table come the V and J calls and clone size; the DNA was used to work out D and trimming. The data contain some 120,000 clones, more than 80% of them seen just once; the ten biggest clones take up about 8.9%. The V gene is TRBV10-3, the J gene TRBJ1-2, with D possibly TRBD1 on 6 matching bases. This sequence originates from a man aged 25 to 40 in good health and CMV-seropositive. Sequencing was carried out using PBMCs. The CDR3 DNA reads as TGTGCCATCAGTGGAGGGGGTGGCTACACCTTC. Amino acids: CAISGGGGYTF.